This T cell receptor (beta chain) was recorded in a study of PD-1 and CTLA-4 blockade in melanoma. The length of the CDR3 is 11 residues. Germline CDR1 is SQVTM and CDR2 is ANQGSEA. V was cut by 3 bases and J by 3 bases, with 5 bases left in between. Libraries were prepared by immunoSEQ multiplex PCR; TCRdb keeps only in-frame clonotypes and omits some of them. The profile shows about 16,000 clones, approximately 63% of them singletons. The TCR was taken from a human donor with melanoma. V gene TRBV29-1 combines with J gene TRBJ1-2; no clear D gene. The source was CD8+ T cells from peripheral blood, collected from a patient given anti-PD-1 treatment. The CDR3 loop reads CSVDPHYGYTF. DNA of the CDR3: TGCAGCGTTGATCCGCACTATGGCTACACCTTC.